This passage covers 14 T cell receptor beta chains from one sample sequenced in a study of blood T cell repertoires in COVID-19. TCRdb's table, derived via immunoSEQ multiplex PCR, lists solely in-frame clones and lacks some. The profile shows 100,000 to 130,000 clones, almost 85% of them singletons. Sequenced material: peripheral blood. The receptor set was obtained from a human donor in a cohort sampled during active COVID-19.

The CDR3 region is CASSSRQGSSPLHF. CDR3 nucleotide sequence: TGTGCCAGCAGCTCGAGACAGGGCTCTTCACCCCTCCACTTT. This chain uses TRBV7-2 with TRBJ1-6, with 7 bases lining up with TRBD1. Germline CDR1 reads SGHTA; CDR2 reads FQGNSA. Germline trimming cut 4 bases from V and 9 bases from J; bases unmatched to any gene: 6. This CDR3 has 14 amino acids.

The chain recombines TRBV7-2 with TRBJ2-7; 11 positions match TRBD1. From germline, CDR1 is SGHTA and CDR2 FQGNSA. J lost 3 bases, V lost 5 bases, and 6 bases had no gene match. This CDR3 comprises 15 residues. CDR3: CASSPGQGGIYEQYF. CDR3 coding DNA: TGTGCCAGCAGCCCGGGACAGGGGGGAATCTACGAGCAGTACTTC.

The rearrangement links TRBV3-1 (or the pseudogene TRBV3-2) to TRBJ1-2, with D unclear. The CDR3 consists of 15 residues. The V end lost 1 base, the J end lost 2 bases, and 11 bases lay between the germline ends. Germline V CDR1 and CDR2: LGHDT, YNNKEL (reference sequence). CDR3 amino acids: CASSQAEGVNYGYTF. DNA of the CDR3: TGTGCCAGCAGCCAAGCAGAGGGAGTAAACTATGGCTACACCTTC.

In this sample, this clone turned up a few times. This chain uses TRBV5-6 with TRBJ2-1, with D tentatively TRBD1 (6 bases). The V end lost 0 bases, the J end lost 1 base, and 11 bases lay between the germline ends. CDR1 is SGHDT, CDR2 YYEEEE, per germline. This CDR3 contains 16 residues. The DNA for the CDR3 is TGTGCCAGCAGCTTGGGTGTAGGGGGATCCTACAATGAGCAGTTCTTC. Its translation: CASSLGVGGSYNEQFF.

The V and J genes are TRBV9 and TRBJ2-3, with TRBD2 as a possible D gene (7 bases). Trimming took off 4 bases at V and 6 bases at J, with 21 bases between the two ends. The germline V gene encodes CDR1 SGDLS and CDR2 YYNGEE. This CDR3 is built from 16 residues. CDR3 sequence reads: CASSQGGGTIRDTQYF. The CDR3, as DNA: TGTGCCAGCAGCCAAGGGGGAGGGACGATCCGGGATACGCAGTATTTT. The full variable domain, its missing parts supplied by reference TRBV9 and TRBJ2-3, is DSGVTQTPKHLITATGQRVTLRCSPRSGDLSVYWYQQSLDQGLQFLIQYYNGEERAKGNILERFSAQQFPDLHSELNLSSLELGDSALYFCASSQGGGTIRDTQYFGPGTRLTVL.

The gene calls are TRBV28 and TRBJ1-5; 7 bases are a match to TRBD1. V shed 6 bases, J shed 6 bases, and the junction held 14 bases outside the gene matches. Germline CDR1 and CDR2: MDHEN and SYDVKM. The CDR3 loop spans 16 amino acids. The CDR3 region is CASRPTRDSFLQPQHF. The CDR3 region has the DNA TGTGCCAGCAGACCGACCCGGGACAGCTTTCTTCAGCCCCAGCATTTT.

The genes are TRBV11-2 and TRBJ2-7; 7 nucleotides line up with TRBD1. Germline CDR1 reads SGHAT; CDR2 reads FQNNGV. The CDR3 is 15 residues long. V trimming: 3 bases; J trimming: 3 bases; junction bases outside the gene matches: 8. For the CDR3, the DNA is TGTGCCAGCAGCTTGCCCCGGGACAGCCACTACGAGCAGTACTTC. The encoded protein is CASSLPRDSHYEQYF.

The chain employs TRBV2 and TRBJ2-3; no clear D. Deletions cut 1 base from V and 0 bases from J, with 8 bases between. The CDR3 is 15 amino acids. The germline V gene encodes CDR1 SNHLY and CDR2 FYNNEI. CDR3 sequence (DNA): TGTGCCAGCAGTGAAGTGGTCACTAGCACAGATACGCAGTATTTT. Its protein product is CASSEVVTSTDTQYF.

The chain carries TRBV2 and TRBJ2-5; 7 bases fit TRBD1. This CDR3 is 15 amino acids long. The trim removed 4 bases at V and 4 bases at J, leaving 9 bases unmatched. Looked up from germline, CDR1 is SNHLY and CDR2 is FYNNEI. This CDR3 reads CASSADRVKGETQYF. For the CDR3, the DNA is TGTGCCAGCAGTGCCGACAGGGTAAAAGGAGAGACCCAGTACTTC.

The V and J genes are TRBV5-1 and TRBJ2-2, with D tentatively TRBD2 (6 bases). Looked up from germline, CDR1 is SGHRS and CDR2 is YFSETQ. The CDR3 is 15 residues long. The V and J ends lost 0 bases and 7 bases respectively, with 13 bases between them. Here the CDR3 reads CASSLVSGENGELFF. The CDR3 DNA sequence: TGCGCCAGCAGCTTGGTGTCGGGAGAAAACGGGGAGCTGTTTTTT.

The DNA for the CDR3 is TGTGCCTGGAGTGAGAAGGGGGCTCGGGAGACCCAGTACTTC. Protein: CAWSEKGARETQYF. V gene TRBV30 combines with J gene TRBJ2-5, with 7 nucleotides matching TRBD1. Germline trimming cut 1 base from V and 5 bases from J; bases unmatched to any gene: 7. The CDR3 is 14 residues long. Germline V gene lookup returns CDR1 GTSNPN and CDR2 SVGIG (reference sequence).

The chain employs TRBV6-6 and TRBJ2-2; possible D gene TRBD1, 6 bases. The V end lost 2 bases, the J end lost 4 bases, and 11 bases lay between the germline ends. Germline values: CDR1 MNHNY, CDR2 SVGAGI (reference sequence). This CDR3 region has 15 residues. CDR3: CASSYDRTPTGELFF. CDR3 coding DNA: TGTGCCAGCAGTTACGACAGGACCCCCACCGGGGAGCTGTTTTTT.

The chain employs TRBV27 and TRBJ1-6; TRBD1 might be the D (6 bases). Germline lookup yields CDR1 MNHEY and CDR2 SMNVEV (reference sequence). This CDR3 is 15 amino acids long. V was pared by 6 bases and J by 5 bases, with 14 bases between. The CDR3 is CASRLQGLNNSPLHF. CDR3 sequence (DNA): TGTGCCAGCAGACTACAGGGCCTAAATAATTCACCCCTCCACTTT.

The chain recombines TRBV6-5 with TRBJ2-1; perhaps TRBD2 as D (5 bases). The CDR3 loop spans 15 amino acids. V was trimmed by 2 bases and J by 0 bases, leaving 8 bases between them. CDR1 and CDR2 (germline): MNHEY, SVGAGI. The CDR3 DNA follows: TGTGCCAGCAGTTACCACGGGGACTCCTACAATGAGCAGTTCTTC. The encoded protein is CASSYHGDSYNEQFF.